The following is a T cell receptor (beta chain) sequence with its context. The antigen remains unidentified. This sample stems from a study of regulatory T cells in long-lasting Graves disease. As to time point: persistent/refractory GD, antithyroid drugs over 5 years with positive TRAb. Following extraction of RNA from PBMCs, that RNA was used to make the TCR library. A nine-milliliter sample of peripheral blood was drawn into EDTA tubes. Arm-PCR with iRepertoire HTBI primers amplified the CDR3 regions for these TCR beta libraries. MiXCR was run by TCRdb on the multiplex PCR reads, yielding one entry per CDR3 protein. This sample has a few hundred thousand distinct CDR3 sequences; about 23% occur once, and the top ten carry around 30%. CDR3 length equals 14 residues. Germline V gene lookup returns CDR1 SGHRS and CDR2 YFSETQ. V lost 4 bases, J lost 9 bases, and 10 bases stayed unmatched. Study findings and constraints: Having few samples may have compromised the accuracy. Newly diagnosed patients had higher TCR diversity than persistent Graves' patients did.

This receptor was obtained from a woman aged 40 to 50 with Graves disease. The chain couples TRBV5-1 to TRBJ2-1; 7 positions agree with TRBD2. Source: peripheral blood mononuclear cells (PBMCs), taken when the disease was refractory, from a patient treated with antithyroid drugs. The CDR3 nucleotides are TGCGCCAGCAGCACACGAGGACTAGATCCTGAGCAGTTCTTC. Translating it yields CASSTRGLDPEQFF.